Following are 28 T cell receptor beta chains from one sample sequenced in a study of T cells in Graves' hyperthyroidism and ophthalmopathy. From RNA transcripts, TCR beta CDR3 regions were amplified. First-round RT-PCR of the TCR CDR3 relied on the HTBI primer set. From the multiplex PCR reads, TCRdb called clonotypes with MiXCR, one entry per CDR3 protein. The sample contains hundreds of thousands of distinct CDR3 sequences, 38% of which appear only once. The sequenced sample consisted of blood. The receptors stem from a man between 18 and 35 years old with Graves' hyperthyroidism.

CDR3 nucleotides: TGTGCTAGGACGGGAGCCGGGGGGTTTGGGGCCAACGTCCTGACTTTC. Amino acid sequence: CARTGAGGFGANVLTF. The V gene is TRBV25-1, the J gene TRBJ2-6; the match to TRBD2 covers 7 bases. This CDR3 region has 16 residues. From germline, CDR1 is MGHDK and CDR2 SYGVNS.

Details on this clonotype: A junction end diverges from the germline sequence, so it may reflect a read error. The V gene is TRBV29-1, the J gene TRBJ1-5; 7 bases fit TRBD1. Germline V gene sequence: CDR1 SQVTM, CDR2 ANQGSEA. The CDR3 sequence is 15 residues long. The CDR3: CASRQGSGGNQPQHF. The CDR3 DNA is TGTGCCTCTCGACAGGGATCGGGAGGCAATCAGCCCCAGCATTTT. Together with reference TRBV29-1 and TRBJ1-5, the CDR3 gives the full variable domain: SAVISQKPSRDICQRGTSLTIQCQVDSQVTMMFWYRQQPGQSLTLIATANQGSEATYESGFVIDKFPISRPNLTFSTLTVSNMSPEDSSIYLCASRQGSGGNQPQHFGDGTRLSIL.

The sample holds many counts of this clonotype. CDR3 sequence reads: CASSQVAVGGSPLHF. The CDR3 region has the DNA TGTGCCAGCAGCCAAGTGGCGGTGGGCGGTTCACCCCTCCACTTT. This rearrangement joins TRBV14 to TRBJ1-6, with unresolved D. Deletions cut 1 base from V and 9 bases from J, with 13 bases between. Per germline, CDR1 SGHDN and CDR2 FVKESK. The CDR3 totals 15 residues.

The chain carries TRBV9 and TRBJ1-1, with D perhaps TRBD1 (6 bases). The CDR3 runs 17 residues. Trimming removed 0 bases from V and 4 bases from J, with 19 bases in between. Germline V gene lookup returns CDR1 SGDLS and CDR2 YYNGEE. The CDR3 reads CASSVGPGVGHGTEAFF. In nucleotides, the CDR3 is TGTGCCAGCAGCGTAGGTCCAGGGGTGGGGCACGGCACTGAAGCTTTCTTT.

The chain combines TRBV5-1 with TRBJ2-2, with TRBD2 matching 13 bases. J lost 4 bases, V lost 4 bases, and 7 bases had no gene match. Germline CDR1 is SGHRS and CDR2 is YFSETQ. This CDR3 has 17 amino acids. CDR3: CASSVGLAGLLTGELFF. CDR3 bases: TGCGCCAGCAGCGTGGGACTAGCGGGATTGCTCACCGGGGAGCTGTTTTTT.

In its sample, this clonotype was seen a few times. One junction end disagrees with the germline gene, perhaps due to a read error. The chain employs TRBV10-2 and TRBJ1-1, with TRBD1 matching over 10 bases. The CDR3 has 14 amino acids. From germline, CDR1 is WSHSY and CDR2 SAAADI. The CDR3 coding sequence is TGTGCCAGCAGGCAGACCGGGACAGGGGTTGAAGCTTTCTTT. Translation: CASRQTGTGVEAFF.

In this sample, this clonotype turned up a few times. The J gene is TRBJ2-5, the V gene TRBV20-1; D gene ambiguous. CDR1 and CDR2 from the germline V gene are DFQATT and SNEGSKA (reference sequence). V was cut by 7 bases and J by 4 bases, with 7 bases left in between. This CDR3 is built from 10 residues. This CDR3 reads CSVHGETQYF. The CDR3 DNA reads as TGCAGTGTCCACGGAGAGACCCAGTACTTC.

This clonotype showed up just once. This sequence joins TRBV6-5 and TRBJ1-5; TRBD1 is a possible D gene (6 bases). This CDR3 has 16 residues. V was cut by 1 base and J by 0 bases, with 10 bases left in between. Germline V lookup: CDR1 MNHEY, CDR2 SVGAGI. CDR3 nucleotide sequence: TGTGCCAGCAGTTACTTACGGGGGCCTAGCAATCAGCCCCAGCATTTT. Its protein product is CASSYLRGPSNQPQHF.

The table lists this clonotype with many counts. This chain connects TRBV29-1 to TRBJ2-2, with D possibly matching TRBD2 (5 bases). The CDR3 loop spans 14 amino acids. Germline lookup yields CDR1 SQVTM and CDR2 ANQGSEA. V was shortened by 6 bases and J by 3 bases, with 14 bases between the two germline ends. The CDR3 nucleotides are TGCAGCGTCCAGTGGCTAGCCGACACCGGGGAGCTGTTTTTT. Its protein product is CSVQWLADTGELFF.

J is TRBJ2-7 and V is TRBV19; no clear D gene. The germline CDR1 and CDR2 sequences are LNHDA and SQIVND (reference sequence). V lost 0 bases and J lost 2, with 2 bases in between. This CDR3 has 12 amino acids. The chain's CDR3 is CASSIDPYEQYF. In DNA form, the CDR3 reads TGTGCCAGTAGTATAGATCCCTACGAGCAGTACTTC.

This chain links TRBV2 with TRBJ1-2; D is possibly TRBD1 (5 bases). CDR1 is SNHLY and CDR2 is FYNNEI in the germline V gene. V gave up 8 bases and J gave up 7 bases, with 14 bases separating them. The CDR3 has 12 residues. The CDR3 sequence is CASPYEGTGYTF. DNA for the CDR3: TGTGCCAGCCCCTACGAGGGGACTGGCTACACCTTC.

There are many counts of this clonotype. This sequence joins TRBV20-1 and TRBJ1-2; possibly TRBD1 for D (5 bases). This CDR3 has 11 residues. V was pared by 6 bases and J by 8 bases, with 13 bases between. The germline V gene has CDR1 DFQATT and CDR2 SNEGSKA (reference sequence). Here the CDR3 reads CSAGTEGGYTF. The CDR3 coding sequence is TGCAGTGCCGGGACGGAAGGAGGCTACACCTTC.

This clonotype was recorded many times. V and J are TRBV19 and TRBJ1-6; 7 bases fit TRBD1. The CDR3 contains 13 residues. V dropped 7 bases and J dropped 7; count of bases not matched to a gene: 4. In germline, CDR1 is LNHDA, CDR2 SQIVND (reference sequence). This CDR3 reads CASNPDRNSPLHF. The CDR3 coding sequence is TGTGCCAGTAACCCGGACAGGAATTCACCCCTCCACTTT.

This clonotype came up many times. CDR3 coding DNA: TGTGCCAGTAGTGGCAGGACGGCCTCTGGGGCCAACGTCCTGACTTTC. Encoded protein: CASSGRTASGANVLTF. The chain joins TRBV19 to TRBJ2-6, with unresolved D. With 5 bases removed from V and 0 bases from J, the gap between germline ends came to 11 bases. The CDR3 runs to 16 residues. Germline lookup yields CDR1 LNHDA and CDR2 SQIVND (reference sequence).

This clonotype came up many times. The chain uses TRBV29-1 and TRBJ2-2; 10 bases are a match to TRBD2. J gave up 4 bases and V 4 bases, and 6 bases lay outside the gene matches. The CDR3 runs to 15 residues. Germline CDR1 SQVTM, CDR2 ANQGSEA. The CDR3 DNA is TGCAGCGTTGTTGCTAGCGGGAGCTTCACCGGGGAGCTGTTTTTT. Its protein product is CSVVASGSFTGELFF.

The V gene is TRBV9, the J gene TRBJ2-7; D assignment may be TRBD1 or TRBD2 (5 bases each). CDR1 and CDR2 from the germline V gene are SGDLS and YYNGEE. Trimming removed 0 bases at V and 0 bases at J, with 10 bases between. CDR3 length equals 15 residues. This CDR3 is CASSVGGIYSYEQYF. CDR3 DNA: TGTGCCAGCAGCGTAGGGGGGATCTACTCCTACGAGCAGTACTTC.

The J gene is TRBJ1-1, the V gene TRBV25-1; 11 bases match TRBD1. With V trimmed by 5 bases and J by 1 base, 9 bases remained unmatched. Germline CDR1 and CDR2: MGHDK and SYGVNS. This CDR3 comprises 17 residues. CDR3 coding DNA: TGTGCCAGCAGTAGGAGCTTGGACAGGGGGCGGAACACTGAAGCTTTCTTT. It specifies CASSRSLDRGRNTEAFF. Looking up the rest from reference TRBV25-1 and TRBJ1-1 gives the full variable domain: EADIYQTPRYLVIGTGKKITLECSQTMGHDKMYWYQQDPGMELHLIHYSYGVNSTEKGDLSSESTVSRIRTEHFPLTLESARPSHTSQYLCASSRSLDRGRNTEAFFGQGTRLTVV.

This clonotype was counted at least ten times. This sequence joins TRBV7-9 and TRBJ1-1; D not resolved. Looked up from germline, CDR1 is SEHNR and CDR2 is FQNEAQ (reference sequence). This CDR3 spans 12 amino acids. With 2 bases removed from V and 5 bases from J, the gap between germline ends came to 6 bases. The CDR3 reads CASSLRETEAFF. CDR3 nucleotide sequence: TGTGCCAGCAGCTTAAGGGAGACTGAAGCTTTCTTT.

The gene calls are TRBV14 and TRBJ1-4, with 8 bases fitting TRBD1. The junction had 3 bases not matched to a gene; V was cut back by 1 base and J by 5 bases. Per the germline V gene, CDR1 is SGHDN and CDR2 is FVKESK. There are 15 residues in the CDR3. The CDR3 DNA sequence: TGTGCCAGCAGCCAAGTTTCAGGGGGCAATGAAAAACTGTTTTTT. As protein: CASSQVSGGNEKLFF.

The chain has TRBV7-2 and TRBJ2-5, with D perhaps TRBD2 (5 bases). This CDR3 is 12 amino acids long. Germline V gene sequence: CDR1 SGHTA, CDR2 FQGNSA. V gave up 5 bases and J gave up 9 bases, with 13 bases separating them. The CDR3 is CASSQGREPQYF. CDR3 bases: TGTGCCAGCAGCCAAGGTAGGGAGCCCCAGTACTTC.

This chain links TRBV2 with TRBJ1-2; D not certain. Germline CDR1 SNHLY, CDR2 FYNNEI. Trimming took 6 bases from V and 5 from J, leaving 13 bases between them. CDR3 length: 13 residues. The DNA for the CDR3 is TGTGCCAGCAGCCGCGCCGGGGAGTATGGCTACACCTTC. As protein: CASSRAGEYGYTF.

This clonotype occurred a few times. The rearrangement links TRBV19 to TRBJ1-5, with TRBD1 as a possible D gene (6 bases). V lost 6 bases and J lost 3, with 18 bases in between. This CDR3 is built from 16 residues. From germline, CDR1 is LNHDA and CDR2 SQIVND (reference sequence). The CDR3 sequence is CASRTVSQGSNQPQHF. In DNA form, the CDR3 reads TGTGCCAGTAGAACCGTCTCACAGGGTTCCAATCAGCCCCAGCATTTT.

This clonotype was observed many times. The chain is built from TRBV29-1 and TRBJ1-2, with D maybe TRBD1 (5 bases). Germline V gene sequence: CDR1 SQVTM, CDR2 ANQGSEA. The CDR3 extends over 15 amino acids. V was pared by 5 bases and J by 0 bases, with 16 bases between. The CDR3 protein is CSVQGLEGPNYGYTF. The CDR3 coding sequence is TGCAGCGTTCAGGGTTTGGAGGGGCCTAACTATGGCTACACCTTC.

Many counts were recorded for this clonotype. The chain joins TRBV15 to TRBJ2-7; TRBD1 matches 8 bases. V gave up 5 bases and J gave up 3 bases; unmatched junction bases: 3. Germline values: CDR1 LNHNV, CDR2 YYDKDF (reference sequence). The CDR3 runs 13 residues. The CDR3 DNA reads TGTGCCACCAGCCCGGGACAGGACTACGAGCAGTACTTC. Amino acid sequence: CATSPGQDYEQYF.

This clonotype was seen many times. The rearrangement uses TRBV7-2 and TRBJ1-5, with D unresolved. The CDR3 runs 14 residues. Germline loops: CDR1 SGHTA, CDR2 FQGNSA. V lost 3 bases, J lost 2 bases, and 8 bases lay in between. The CDR3 sequence is CASSFLGGNQPQHF. CDR3 nucleotide sequence: TGTGCCAGCAGCTTCCTAGGAGGCAATCAGCCCCAGCATTTT.

The chain couples TRBV25-1 to TRBJ1-6; 7 bases are a match to TRBD1. The V gene end was trimmed by 4 bases and the J gene end by 7 bases; junction bases not matched to a gene: 7. Germline assignment: CDR1 MGHDK and CDR2 SYGVNS. CDR3 length: 15 residues. In DNA, the CDR3 is TGTGCCAGCAGTGGCCGACAGGGAGGCAATTCACCCCTCCACTTT. It encodes CASSGRQGGNSPLHF.

This clonotype was detected ten times or more. This chain links TRBV29-1 with TRBJ1-4; TRBD1 matches at 7 bases. The CDR3 has 12 amino acids. Germline trimming cut 7 bases from V and 8 bases from J; bases unmatched to any gene: 7. The germline CDR1 and CDR2 sequences are SQVTM and ANQGSEA. The CDR3 nucleotides read TGCAGCGGTCTACAGGGGAGCGAAAAACTGTTTTTT. As protein: CSGLQGSEKLFF.

V usage is TRBV20-1 and J usage is TRBJ2-5, with a tentative D call TRBD2 (5 bases). The CDR3 totals 14 residues. CDR1 DFQATT and CDR2 SNEGSKA come from the germline V gene (reference sequence). Deletions cut 4 bases from V and 3 bases from J, with 15 bases between. CDR3 sequence (DNA): TGCAGTGCTATACTCCTAGGAGGTGAAGAGACCCAGTACTTC. Protein product: CSAILLGGEETQYF.